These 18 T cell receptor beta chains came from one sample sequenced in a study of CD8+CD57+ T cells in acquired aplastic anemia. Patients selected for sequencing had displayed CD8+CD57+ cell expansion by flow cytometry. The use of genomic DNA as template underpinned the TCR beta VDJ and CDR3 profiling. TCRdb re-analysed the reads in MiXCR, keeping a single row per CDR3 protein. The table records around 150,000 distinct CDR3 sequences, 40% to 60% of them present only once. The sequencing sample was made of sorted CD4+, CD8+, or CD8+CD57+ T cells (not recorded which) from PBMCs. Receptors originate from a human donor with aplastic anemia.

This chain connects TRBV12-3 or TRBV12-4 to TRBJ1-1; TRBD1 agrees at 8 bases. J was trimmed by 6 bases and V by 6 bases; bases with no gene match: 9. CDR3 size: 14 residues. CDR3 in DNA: TGTGCCAGCAGCCAATCAGGGGGCGCCGCTGAAGCTTTCTTT. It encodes CASSQSGGAAEAFF.

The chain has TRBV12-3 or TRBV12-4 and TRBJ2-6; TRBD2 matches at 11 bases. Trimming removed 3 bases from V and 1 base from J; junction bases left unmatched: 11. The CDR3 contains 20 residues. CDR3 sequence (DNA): TGTGCCAGCAGTTTCCCCGGGACTAGCGGTGGGGGGTCTGGGGCCAACGTCCTGACTTTC. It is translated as CASSFPGTSGGGSGANVLTF.

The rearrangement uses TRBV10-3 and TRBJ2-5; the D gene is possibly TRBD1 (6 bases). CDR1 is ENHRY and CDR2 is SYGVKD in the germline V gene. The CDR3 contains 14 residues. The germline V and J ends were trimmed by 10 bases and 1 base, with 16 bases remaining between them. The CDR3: CATRETGSQETQYF. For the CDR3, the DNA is TGTGCCACAAGAGAAACAGGGTCCCAAGAGACCCAGTACTTC.

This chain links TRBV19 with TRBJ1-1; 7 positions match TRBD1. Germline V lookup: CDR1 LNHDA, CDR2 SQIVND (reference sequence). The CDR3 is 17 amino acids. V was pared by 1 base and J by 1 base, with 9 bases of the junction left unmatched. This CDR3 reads CASSIAPTGRSNTEAFF. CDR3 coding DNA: TGTGCCAGTAGTATAGCCCCGACAGGGCGGTCGAACACTGAAGCTTTCTTT.

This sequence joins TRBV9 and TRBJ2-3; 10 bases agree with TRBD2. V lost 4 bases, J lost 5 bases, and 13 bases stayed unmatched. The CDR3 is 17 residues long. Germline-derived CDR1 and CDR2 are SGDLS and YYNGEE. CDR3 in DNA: TGTGCCAGCAGCTCCCCCGGGACTAGCGATTCGGGAGATACGCAGTATTTT. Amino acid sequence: CASSSPGTSDSGDTQYF.

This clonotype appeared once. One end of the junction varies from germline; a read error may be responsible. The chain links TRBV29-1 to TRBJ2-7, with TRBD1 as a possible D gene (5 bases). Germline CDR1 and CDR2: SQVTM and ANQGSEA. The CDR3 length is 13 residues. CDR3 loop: CSVEDRRGYDQHF. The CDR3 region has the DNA TGCAGCGTTGAAGATCGTAGGGGATACGATCAGCACTTC.

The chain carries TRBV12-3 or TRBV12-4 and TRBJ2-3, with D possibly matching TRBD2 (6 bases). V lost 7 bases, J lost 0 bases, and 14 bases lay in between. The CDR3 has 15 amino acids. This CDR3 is CASTLSGRSTDTQYF. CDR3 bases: TGTGCCAGCACCCTCAGCGGGCGCAGCACAGATACGCAGTATTTT.

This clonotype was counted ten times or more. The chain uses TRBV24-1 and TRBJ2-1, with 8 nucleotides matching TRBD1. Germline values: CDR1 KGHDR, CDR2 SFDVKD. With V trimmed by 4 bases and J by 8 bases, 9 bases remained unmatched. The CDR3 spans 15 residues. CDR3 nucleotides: TGTGCCACCAGTGACCAGGACAGGGAATTTGATGAGCAGTTCTTC. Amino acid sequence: CATSDQDREFDEQFF.

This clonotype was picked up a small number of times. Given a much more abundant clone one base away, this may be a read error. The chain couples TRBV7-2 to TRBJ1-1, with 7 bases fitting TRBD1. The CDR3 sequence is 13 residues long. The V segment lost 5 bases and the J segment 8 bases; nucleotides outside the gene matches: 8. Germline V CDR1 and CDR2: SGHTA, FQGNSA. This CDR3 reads CASSLGTVSEAFF. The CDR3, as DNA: TGTGCCAGCAGCCTTGGGACAGTCTCCGAAGCTTTCTTT.

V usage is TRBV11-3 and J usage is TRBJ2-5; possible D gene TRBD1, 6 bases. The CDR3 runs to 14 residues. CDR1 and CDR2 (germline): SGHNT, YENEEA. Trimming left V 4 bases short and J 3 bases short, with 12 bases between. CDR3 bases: TGTGCCAGCAGCTCCACAGGGTTGGAAGAGACCCAGTACTTC. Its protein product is CASSSTGLEETQYF.

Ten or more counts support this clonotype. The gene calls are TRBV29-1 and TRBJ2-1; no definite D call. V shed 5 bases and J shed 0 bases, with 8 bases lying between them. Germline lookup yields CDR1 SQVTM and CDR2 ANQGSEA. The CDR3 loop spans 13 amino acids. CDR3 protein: CSVIPSSYNEQFF. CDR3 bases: TGCAGCGTTATCCCGAGCTCCTACAATGAGCAGTTCTTC.

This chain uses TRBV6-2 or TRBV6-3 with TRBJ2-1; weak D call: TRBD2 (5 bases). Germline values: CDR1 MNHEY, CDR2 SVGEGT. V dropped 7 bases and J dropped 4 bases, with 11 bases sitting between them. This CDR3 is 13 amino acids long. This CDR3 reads CASTRDGYNEQFF. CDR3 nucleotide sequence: TGTGCCAGCACACGGGATGGGTACAATGAGCAGTTCTTC.

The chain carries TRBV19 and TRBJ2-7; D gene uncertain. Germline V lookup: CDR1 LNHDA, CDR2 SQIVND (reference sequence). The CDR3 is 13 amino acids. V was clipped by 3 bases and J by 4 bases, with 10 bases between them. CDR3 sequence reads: CASSIGTKYEQYF. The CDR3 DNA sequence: TGTGCCAGTAGTATTGGAACGAAATACGAGCAGTACTTC.

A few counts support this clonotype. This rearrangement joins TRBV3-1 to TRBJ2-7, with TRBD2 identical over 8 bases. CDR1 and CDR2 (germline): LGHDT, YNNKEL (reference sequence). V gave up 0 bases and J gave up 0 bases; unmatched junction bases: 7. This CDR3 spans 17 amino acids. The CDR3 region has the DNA TGTGCCAGCAGCCAAGAATGGCTAGCGGGCGACTCCTACGAGCAGTACTTC. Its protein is CASSQEWLAGDSYEQYF.

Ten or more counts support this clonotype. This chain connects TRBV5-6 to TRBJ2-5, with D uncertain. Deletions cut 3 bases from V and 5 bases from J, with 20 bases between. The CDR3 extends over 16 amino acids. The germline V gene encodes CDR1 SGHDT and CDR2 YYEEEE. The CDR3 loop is CASSSPVAEVVETQYF. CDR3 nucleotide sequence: TGTGCCAGCAGCTCCCCAGTGGCGGAAGTCGTGGAGACCCAGTACTTC.

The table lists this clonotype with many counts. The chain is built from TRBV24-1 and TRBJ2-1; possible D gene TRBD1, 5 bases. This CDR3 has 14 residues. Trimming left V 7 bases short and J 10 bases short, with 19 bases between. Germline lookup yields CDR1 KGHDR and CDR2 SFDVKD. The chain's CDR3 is CATSGWTSVKEQFF. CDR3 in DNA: TGTGCCACCAGCGGTTGGACAAGCGTCAAAGAGCAGTTCTTC.

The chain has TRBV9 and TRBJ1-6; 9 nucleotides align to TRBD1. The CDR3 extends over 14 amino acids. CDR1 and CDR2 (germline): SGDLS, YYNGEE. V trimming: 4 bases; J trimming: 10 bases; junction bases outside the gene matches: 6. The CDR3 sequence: CASSLQGAGSPLHF. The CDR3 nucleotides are TGTGCCAGCAGCTTACAGGGGGCAGGATCACCCCTCCACTTT. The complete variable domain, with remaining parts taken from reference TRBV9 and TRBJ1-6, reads DSGVTQTPKHLITATGQRVTLRCSPRSGDLSVYWYQQSLDQGLQFLIQYYNGEERAKGNILERFSAQQFPDLHSELNLSSLELGDSALYFCASSLQGAGSPLHFGNGTRLTVT.

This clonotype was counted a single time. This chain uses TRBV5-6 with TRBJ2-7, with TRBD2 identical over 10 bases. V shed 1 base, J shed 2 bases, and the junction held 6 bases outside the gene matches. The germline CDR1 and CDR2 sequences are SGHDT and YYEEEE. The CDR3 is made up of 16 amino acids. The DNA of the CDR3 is TGTGCCAGCAGCTTGTTAGCAGCGGGAGGGCCCTACGAGCAGTACTTC. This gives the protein CASSLLAAGGPYEQYF.